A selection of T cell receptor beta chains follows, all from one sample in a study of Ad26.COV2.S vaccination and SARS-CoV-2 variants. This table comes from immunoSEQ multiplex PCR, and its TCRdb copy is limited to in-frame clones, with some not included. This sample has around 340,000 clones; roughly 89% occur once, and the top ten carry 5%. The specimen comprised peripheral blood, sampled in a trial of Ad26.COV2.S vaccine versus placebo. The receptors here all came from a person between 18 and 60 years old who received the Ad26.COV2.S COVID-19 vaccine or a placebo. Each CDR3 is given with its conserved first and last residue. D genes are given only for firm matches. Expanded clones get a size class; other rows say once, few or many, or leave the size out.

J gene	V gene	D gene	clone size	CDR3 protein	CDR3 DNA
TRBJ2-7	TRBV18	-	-	CASSPGTNNIEQYF	TGTGCCAGCTCACCAGGGACGAACAATATCGAGCAGTACTTC
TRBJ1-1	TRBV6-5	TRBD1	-	CASIPDRGWSTEAFF	TGTGCCAGCATCCCGGACAGGGGGTGGAGCACTGAAGCTTTCTTT
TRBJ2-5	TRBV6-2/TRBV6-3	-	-	CASSHASQETQYF	TGTGCCAGCAGTCATGCTTCGCAAGAGACCCAGTACTTC
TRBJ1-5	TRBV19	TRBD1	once	CASRIRDRYSNQPQHF	TGTGCCAGTAGAATCCGGGACAGATATAGCAATCAGCCCCAGCATTTT
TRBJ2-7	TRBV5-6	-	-	CASSRGSGGYEQYF	TGTGCCAGCAGTAGGGGTAGCGGAGGCTACGAGCAGTACTTC
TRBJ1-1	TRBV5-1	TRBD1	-	CASRRDSNTEAFF	TGCGCCAGCAGGAGGGACAGCAACACTGAAGCTTTCTTT
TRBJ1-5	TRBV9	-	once	CASSVGSNQPQHF	TGTGCCAGCAGCGTAGGGAGCAATCAGCCCCAGCATTTT
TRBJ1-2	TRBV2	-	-	CASSASGYGYTF	TGTGCCAGCAGTGCAAGCGGATATGGCTACACCTTC
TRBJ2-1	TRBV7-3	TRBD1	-	CASSLRPTGIPYNEQFF	TGTGCCAGCAGCCTACGACCGACAGGGATCCCCTACAATGAGCAGTTCTTC
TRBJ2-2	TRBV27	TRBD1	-	CASRWTGGSAGELFF	TGTGCCAGCAGATGGACAGGGGGCTCCGCCGGGGAGCTGTTTTTT
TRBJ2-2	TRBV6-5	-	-	CASRSQQGGLFF	TGTGCCAGCAGATCCCAACAAGGAGGGCTGTTTTTT